Listed below are T cell receptor beta chains from one sample, sequenced in a study of response to subunit inactivated influenza vaccine. From the RT-PCR reads, TCRdb called clonotypes with MiXCR, one entry per CDR3 protein. The data hold 550,000 to 600,000 distinct CDR3 sequences, with over 9.5% observed a single time. The sequencing here drew on PBMCs from blood, taken on the day of vaccination. The receptors were sampled from a man in his fifties who received an inactivated influenza vaccine. The CDR3 runs from the conserved cysteine through the conserved F or W. Fields, in order: clone size, D gene, V gene, J gene, CDR3 protein, CDR3 DNA. D genes are given only for firm matches. Size is stated for part of the rows, as once, few or many counts, or as a class when the clone is expanded.

clone_size: few; d_call: -; v_call: TRBV19; j_call: TRBJ2-7; cdr3_aa: CASSLDNWAYEQYF; cdr3_nt: TGTGCCAGTAGCCTAGATAATTGGGCCTACGAGCAGTACTTC
clone_size: many; d_call: -; v_call: TRBV12-3/TRBV12-4; j_call: TRBJ1-2; cdr3_aa: CASSSRRLVYGYTF; cdr3_nt: TGTGCCAGCAGTTCCCGTCGGTTAGTCTATGGCTACACCTTC
clone_size: few; d_call: -; v_call: TRBV11-2; j_call: TRBJ2-1; cdr3_aa: CASRGGDNEQFF; cdr3_nt: TGTGCCTCCAGGGGAGGGGACAATGAGCAGTTCTTC
clone_size: many; d_call: -; v_call: TRBV5-8; j_call: TRBJ2-4; cdr3_aa: CASSLIADANIQYF; cdr3_nt: TGTGCCAGCAGCTTGATAGCGGACGCAAACATTCAGTACTTC
clone_size: -; d_call: -; v_call: TRBV30; j_call: TRBJ2-5; cdr3_aa: CAWSWGPETQYF; cdr3_nt: TGTGCCTGGAGTTGGGGGCCGGAGACCCAGTACTTC
clone_size: few; d_call: TRBD1; v_call: TRBV24-1; j_call: TRBJ2-2; cdr3_aa: CATSALGQGTNTGELFF; cdr3_nt: TGTGCCACCAGTGCCCTGGGACAGGGTACGAACACCGGGGAGCTGTTTTTT
clone_size: many; d_call: TRBD1; v_call: TRBV6-1; j_call: TRBJ2-5; cdr3_aa: CASSQGTDSYQETQYF; cdr3_nt: TGTGCCAGCAGCCAAGGGACAGACTCGTACCAAGAGACCCAGTACTTC
clone_size: -; d_call: TRBD2; v_call: TRBV9; j_call: TRBJ2-6; cdr3_aa: CASSVFSGGARGANVLTF; cdr3_nt: TGTGCCAGCAGCGTATTTAGCGGGGGGGCGCGTGGGGCCAACGTCCTGACTTTC
clone_size: -; d_call: TRBD2; v_call: TRBV5-1; j_call: TRBJ2-1; cdr3_aa: CASSEASGIYNEQFF; cdr3_nt: TGCGCCAGCAGCGAGGCTAGCGGGATATACAATGAGCAGTTCTTC
clone_size: -; d_call: -; v_call: TRBV6-2/TRBV6-3; j_call: TRBJ1-5; cdr3_aa: CASTPRGRGDQPQHF; cdr3_nt: TGTGCCAGCACCCCGCGGGGGCGAGGGGATCAGCCCCAGCATTTT
clone_size: few; d_call: TRBD2; v_call: TRBV27; j_call: TRBJ2-2; cdr3_aa: CASSLRGTSGGDNTGELFF; cdr3_nt: TGTGCCAGCAGTTTACGAGGGACTAGCGGGGGGGACAACACCGGGGAGCTGTTTTTT
clone_size: few; d_call: -; v_call: TRBV2; j_call: TRBJ2-7; cdr3_aa: CASRPQGGYEQYF; cdr3_nt: TGTGCCAGCAGACCCCAGGGAGGCTACGAGCAGTACTTC
clone_size: many; d_call: -; v_call: TRBV29-1; j_call: TRBJ2-7; cdr3_aa: CSVESDRTYEQYF; cdr3_nt: TGCAGCGTTGAATCGGACAGAACCTACGAGCAGTACTTC
clone_size: -; d_call: -; v_call: TRBV30; j_call: TRBJ2-3; cdr3_aa: CAWSPQADTQYF; cdr3_nt: TGTGCCTGGAGTCCCCAGGCAGATACGCAGTATTTT
clone_size: many; d_call: -; v_call: TRBV29-1; j_call: TRBJ2-7; cdr3_aa: CSVPASGRQYF; cdr3_nt: TGCAGCGTTCCCGCGAGTGGGCGGCAGTACTTC
clone_size: few; d_call: -; v_call: TRBV20-1; j_call: TRBJ2-5; cdr3_aa: CSPRRERETQYF; cdr3_nt: TGCAGCCCCAGAAGGGAGCGAGAGACCCAGTACTTC
clone_size: few; d_call: TRBD2; v_call: TRBV29-1; j_call: TRBJ2-7; cdr3_aa: CSVELLAGYEQYF; cdr3_nt: TGCAGCGTTGAATTGCTAGCGGGGTACGAGCAGTACTTC
clone_size: many; d_call: -; v_call: TRBV20-1; j_call: TRBJ2-1; cdr3_aa: CSARRGGPSSYNEQFF; cdr3_nt: TGCAGTGCTAGAAGAGGGGGGCCCTCCTCCTACAATGAGCAGTTCTTC
clone_size: many; d_call: TRBD2; v_call: TRBV27; j_call: TRBJ2-2; cdr3_aa: CASGFHRTSGRTGELFF; cdr3_nt: TGTGCCAGCGGGTTTCACCGAACTAGCGGGAGGACCGGGGAGCTGTTTTTT
clone_size: -; d_call: -; v_call: TRBV7-2; j_call: TRBJ2-3; cdr3_aa: CASRPAGSTDTQYF; cdr3_nt: TGTGCCAGCCGTCCAGCCGGTAGCACAGATACGCAGTATTTT
clone_size: many; d_call: -; v_call: TRBV20-1; j_call: TRBJ2-7; cdr3_aa: CSARVRTSYEQYF; cdr3_nt: TGCAGTGCTAGGGTCAGGACCTCCTACGAGCAGTACTTC
clone_size: few; d_call: -; v_call: TRBV27; j_call: TRBJ2-5; cdr3_aa: CASSFRERETQYF; cdr3_nt: TGTGCCAGCAGTTTCCGAGAACGAGAGACCCAGTACTTC
clone_size: few; d_call: -; v_call: TRBV4-3; j_call: TRBJ1-3; cdr3_aa: CASSQEQPRGSSGNTIYF; cdr3_nt: TGCGCCAGCAGCCAAGAGCAACCCCGGGGGAGCTCTGGAAACACCATATATTTT
clone_size: many; d_call: TRBD2; v_call: TRBV12-3/TRBV12-4; j_call: TRBJ2-1; cdr3_aa: CASSLGSSGNNEQFF; cdr3_nt: TGTGCCAGCAGTTTAGGGTCTAGCGGGAACAATGAGCAGTTCTTC
clone_size: many; d_call: TRBD1; v_call: TRBV20-1; j_call: TRBJ2-3; cdr3_aa: CSARDLRDSESTDTQYF; cdr3_nt: TGCAGTGCTAGAGATTTAAGGGACAGTGAGTCCACAGATACGCAGTATTTT
clone_size: few; d_call: -; v_call: TRBV4-3; j_call: TRBJ1-1; cdr3_aa: CASSRSAAFNTEAFF; cdr3_nt: TGCGCCAGCAGTCGATCGGCAGCCTTTAACACTGAAGCTTTCTTT
clone_size: -; d_call: TRBD2; v_call: TRBV28; j_call: TRBJ2-7; cdr3_aa: CASSRPGGIYEQYF; cdr3_nt: TGTGCCAGCAGCCGACCGGGGGGGATCTACGAGCAGTACTTC
clone_size: few; d_call: -; v_call: TRBV20-1; j_call: TRBJ1-3; cdr3_aa: CSAYTSSGNTIYF; cdr3_nt: TGCAGTGCTTATACAAGCTCTGGAAACACCATATATTTT
clone_size: -; d_call: TRBD1; v_call: TRBV5-1; j_call: TRBJ2-7; cdr3_aa: CASSSQGVEQYF; cdr3_nt: TGCGCCAGCAGTTCACAGGGGGTCGAGCAGTACTTC